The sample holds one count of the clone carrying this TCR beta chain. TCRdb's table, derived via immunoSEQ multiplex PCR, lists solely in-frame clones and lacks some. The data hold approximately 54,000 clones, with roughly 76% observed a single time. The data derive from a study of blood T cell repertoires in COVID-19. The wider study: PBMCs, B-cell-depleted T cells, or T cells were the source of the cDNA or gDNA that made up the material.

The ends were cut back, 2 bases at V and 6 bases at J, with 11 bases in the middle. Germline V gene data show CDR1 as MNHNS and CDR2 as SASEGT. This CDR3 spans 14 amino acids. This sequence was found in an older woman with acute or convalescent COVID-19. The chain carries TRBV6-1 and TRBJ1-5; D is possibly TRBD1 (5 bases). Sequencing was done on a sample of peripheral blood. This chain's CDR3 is CASSEQRGGQPQHF. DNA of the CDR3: TGTGCCAGCAGTGAACAGAGGGGAGGTCAGCCCCAGCATTTT.